This T cell receptor beta chain was sequenced in a study of cytomegalovirus exposure and HLA in healthy donors. A word on this clone: The antigen is not known.

PCR used 60 Vbeta primers and 13 Jbeta primers. This table comes from immunoSEQ multiplex PCR, and its TCRdb copy is limited to in-frame clones, with some not included. The data contain approximately 97,000 clones, 79% of them singletons. Germline V gene lookup returns CDR1 LNHDA and CDR2 SQIVND (reference sequence). CDR3 length: 13 amino acids. After removal of 5 bases from V and 3 bases from J, the junction contained 3 bases not matched to a gene. Study-wide results and limits: A link between a missense DCLRE1C variant and TCR beta V- and J-gene trimming emerged from a later analysis. Earlier results showed most TCR beta V segments being productive about 87% or about 30% of the time.

This sequence was found in a male donor in good health and CMV-seropositive. This rearrangement joins TRBV19 to TRBJ2-7; 8 nucleotides match TRBD1. Source material: PBMCs. The CDR3 coding sequence is TGTGCCAGTAGTTCGGGACAGGACTACGAGCAGTACTTC. It encodes CASSSGQDYEQYF.